Shown below are 6 T cell receptor beta chains from a single sample sequenced in a study of blood T cell repertoires in COVID-19 (TCRdb year 2020). Libraries were built with the immunoSEQ multiplex PCR assay. Sourced from immuneACCESS, this table was stored by TCRdb with only in-frame sequences that have V and J called. A share of the clones is absent; for the studies checked, an unresolved V gene accounts for under half, and the remainder has no known explanation. Within this sample are some 160,000 clones, with around 79% of them counted one time only. The ten largest make up 8.6% of the sample. The sequencing sample was made of peripheral blood. The receptors originated from a man between 50 and 59 years old with active or convalescent COVID-19.

The count of this clone is one. The gene calls are TRBV15 and TRBJ1-3; 7 bases map to TRBD1. V lost 6 bases to trimming and J lost 0 bases; unmatched junction nucleotides: 5. Germline V gene lookup returns CDR1 LNHNV and CDR2 YYDKDF (reference sequence). The CDR3 is made up of 15 amino acids. CDR3 region: CATRQGFNSGNTIYF. The DNA for the CDR3 is TGTGCCACCAGACAGGGGTTCAACTCTGGAAACACCATATATTTT.

In regard to this clone: Within the sample, other DNA sequences also encode this same CDR3. The chain is built from TRBV3-1 (or the pseudogene TRBV3-2) and TRBJ2-7; 11 bases match TRBD2. The CDR3 consists of 15 residues. Germline trimming cut 3 bases from V and 2 bases from J; bases unmatched to any gene: 3. The germline CDR1 and CDR2 sequences are LGHDT and YNNKEL (reference sequence). The CDR3 DNA reads as TGTGCCAGCAGCCACGGGACTAGCGGTACCTACGAGCAGTACTTC. It is translated as CASSHGTSGTYEQYF.

The V and J genes are TRBV27 and TRBJ2-1; D might be TRBD2 (5 bases). Germline CDR1 and CDR2: MNHEY and SMNVEV (reference sequence). The CDR3 has 14 amino acids. V was trimmed by 6 bases and J by 8 bases, leaving 17 bases between them. In DNA, the CDR3 is TGTGCCAGCAGCCGGGATATAGAAGCGCATGAGCAGTTCTTC. This sequence encodes CASSRDIEAHEQFF.

A word on this clone: Mismatch with germline at one junction end may stem from a read error. The genes are TRBV5-1 and TRBJ2-7; TRBD1 agrees at 10 bases. Germline V lookup: CDR1 SGHRS, CDR2 YFSETQ. The CDR3 extends over 14 amino acids. The CDR3 sequence: CASSSQITGTGEDF. The CDR3 DNA reads as TGCGCCAGCAGCTCGCAAATTACCGGGACAGGGGAGGACTTC.

This chain joins TRBV18 and TRBJ1-2, with 11 bases fitting TRBD1. Looked up from germline, CDR1 is KGHSH and CDR2 is LQKENI. J lost 4 bases, V lost 0 bases, and 4 bases had no gene match. This CDR3 has 16 residues. The CDR3 DNA reads TGTGCCAGCTCACCACCAGGACAGGGGGCCGGCTATGGCTACACCTTC. Translating gives CASSPPGQGAGYGYTF.

The rearrangement joins TRBV7-2 to TRBJ1-2, with D possibly being TRBD1 (6 bases). Germline loops: CDR1 SGHTA, CDR2 FQGNSA. This CDR3 comprises 14 residues. Trimming removed 1 base from V and 3 bases from J, with 9 bases in between. The CDR3 spells CASSLGGRYYGYTF. As DNA, the CDR3 is TGTGCCAGCAGCTTAGGGGGGCGCTACTATGGCTACACCTTC.